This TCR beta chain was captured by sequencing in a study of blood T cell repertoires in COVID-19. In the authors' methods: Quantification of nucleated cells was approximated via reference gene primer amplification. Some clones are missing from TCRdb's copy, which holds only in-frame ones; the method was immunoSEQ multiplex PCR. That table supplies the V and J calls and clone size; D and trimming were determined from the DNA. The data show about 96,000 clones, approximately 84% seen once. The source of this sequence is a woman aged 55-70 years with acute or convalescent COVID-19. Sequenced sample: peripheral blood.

CDR3 DNA sequence: TGTGCCAGCAGCGAAACCCCGGGCGGGCCCGATCGGGCAAATTCACCCCTCCACTTT. Residues: CASSETPGGPDRANSPLHF. This chain links TRBV4-2 with TRBJ1-6; D gene ambiguous. The CDR3 has 19 amino acids. The V end was cut by 5 bases, the J end by 7 bases, with 27 bases between. Per the germline V gene, CDR1 is LGHNA and CDR2 is YNFKEQ.